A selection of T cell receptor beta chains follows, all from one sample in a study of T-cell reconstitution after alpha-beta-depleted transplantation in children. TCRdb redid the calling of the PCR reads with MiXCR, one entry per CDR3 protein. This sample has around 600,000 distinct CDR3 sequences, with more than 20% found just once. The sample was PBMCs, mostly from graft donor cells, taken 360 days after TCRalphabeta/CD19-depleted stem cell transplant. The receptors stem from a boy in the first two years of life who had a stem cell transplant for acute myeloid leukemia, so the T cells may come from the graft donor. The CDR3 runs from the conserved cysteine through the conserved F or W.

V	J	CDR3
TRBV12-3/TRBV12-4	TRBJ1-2	CASSFHPEYGYTF
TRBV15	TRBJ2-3	CATSIVTGEDTQYF
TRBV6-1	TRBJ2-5	CASNVRWTALYQETQYF
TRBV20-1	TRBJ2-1	CSARNPGHPWYNEQFF
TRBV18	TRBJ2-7	CASSPRSRVAEQYF
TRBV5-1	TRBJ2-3	CASSPETGGSITDTQYF
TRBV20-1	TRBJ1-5	CSARSGFNSNQPQHF
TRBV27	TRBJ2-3	CASSLSATDDTQYF
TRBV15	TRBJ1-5	CATSSGQNSNQPQHF
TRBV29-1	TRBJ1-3	CSVVGHSGNTIYF
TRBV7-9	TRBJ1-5	CASSPIDRNQPQHF
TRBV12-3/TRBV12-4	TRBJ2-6	CASSFPGKSGANVLTF
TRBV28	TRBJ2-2	CASTPSELGELFF
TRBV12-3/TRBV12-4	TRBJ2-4	CASSPAGGATAKNIQYF
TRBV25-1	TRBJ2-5	CASSPDSVETQYF
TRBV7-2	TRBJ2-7	CASSLVTGGNYEQYF
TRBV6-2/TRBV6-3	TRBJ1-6	CASSHLDLAPLHF
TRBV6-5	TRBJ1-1	CASSSTKGPDTEAFF
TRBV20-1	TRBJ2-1	CSARVEEQFF
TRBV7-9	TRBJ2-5	CASSRSGSQETQYF
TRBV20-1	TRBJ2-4	CSARAQKNIQYF
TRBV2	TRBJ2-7	CASNRVYEQYF
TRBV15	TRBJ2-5	CATSLGAGQETQYF
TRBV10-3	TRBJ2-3	CAISDFIRVSGASTDTQYF
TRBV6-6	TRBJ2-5	CASSYEGVTQYF
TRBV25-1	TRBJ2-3	CATSGGLSTDTQYF
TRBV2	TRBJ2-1	CASSSPGLAWMNEQFF
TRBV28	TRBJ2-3	CASKEGTDTQYF
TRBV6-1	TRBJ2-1	CASSERGGKSYNEQFF
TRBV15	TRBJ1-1	CATSRGIMNTEAFF
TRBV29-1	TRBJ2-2	CSILTVTGELFF
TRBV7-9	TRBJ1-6	CASSRMERDLLHF
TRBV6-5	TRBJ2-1	CASRPRDRGHEQFF
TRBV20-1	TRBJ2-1	CSAGTSGGVYNEQFF
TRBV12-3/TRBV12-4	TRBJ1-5	CVSSLTGDGNQPQHF
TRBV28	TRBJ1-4	CASSIRLEGEKLFF
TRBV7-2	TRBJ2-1	CASSLEPGLAYEQFF
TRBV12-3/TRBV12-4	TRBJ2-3	CASSFASGASTDTQYF
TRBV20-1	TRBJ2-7	CSASVGTPWGEQYF